What follows are 29 T cell receptor beta chains derived from one specimen sequenced in a study of T cells in Graves' hyperthyroidism and ophthalmopathy. The investigators amplified TCR beta CDR3 regions from RNA transcripts. HTBI primers were used for first-round RT-PCR of the TCR CDR3. TCRdb analysed the multiplex PCR reads with MiXCR anew, one entry per CDR3 protein. The sample includes approximately 530,000 distinct CDR3 sequences, nearly 20% seen only once; the top ten take over 45%. Sequencing input: blood. All receptors come from a man between 40 and 49 years old with Graves' ophthalmopathy.

The chain employs TRBV7-9 and TRBJ2-4; 7 bases line up with TRBD2. The CDR3 extends over 17 amino acids. Germline CDR1 reads SEHNR; CDR2 reads FQNEAQ (reference sequence). Trimming removed 5 bases from V and 2 bases from J; junction bases left unmatched: 12. The CDR3 reads CASSPRLSGVTKNIQYF. DNA for the CDR3: TGTGCCAGCAGCCCCCGTTTGAGCGGGGTCACCAAAAACATTCAGTACTTC.

The chain couples TRBV4-3 to TRBJ2-7; the D is unclear. The CDR3 runs 15 residues. V lost 1 base and J 3 bases, leaving 13 bases between the germline ends. Germline loops: CDR1 LGHNA, CDR2 YSLEER. The CDR3 loop is CASSQGWWTDYEQYF. In DNA, the CDR3 is TGCGCCAGCAGCCAAGGCTGGTGGACGGACTACGAGCAGTACTTC.

The chain has TRBV7-9 and TRBJ2-1; D assignment may be TRBD1 or TRBD2 (5 bases each). The CDR3 contains 14 residues. V was cut by 5 bases and J by 6 bases, with 14 bases left in between. The germline V gene encodes CDR1 SEHNR and CDR2 FQNEAQ (reference sequence). CDR3 sequence reads: CASSLWDGGNEQFF. The CDR3 DNA is TGTGCCAGCAGCCTGTGGGACGGTGGCAATGAGCAGTTCTTC. The full variable domain, completed using reference TRBV7-9 and TRBJ2-1, is DTGVSQNPRHKITKRGQNVTFRCDPISEHNRLYWYRQTLGQGPEFLTYFQNEAQLEKSRLLSDRFSAERPKGSFSTLEIQRTEQGDSAMYLCASSLWDGGNEQFFGPGTRLTVL.

The table lists this clonotype with a few counts. V gene TRBV30 combines with J gene TRBJ2-3, with a possible D match to TRBD2 (5 bases). V was shortened by 3 bases and J by 4 bases, with 14 bases between the two germline ends. CDR1 and CDR2 (germline): GTSNPN, SVGIG (reference sequence). The CDR3 spans 14 residues. The CDR3 sequence: CAWRPPAGADTQYF. CDR3 coding DNA: TGTGCCTGGAGACCCCCCGCCGGGGCAGATACGCAGTATTTT.

Only a few counts were recorded for this clonotype. The rearrangement uses TRBV6-2 or TRBV6-3 and TRBJ1-5, with a tentative D call TRBD1 (5 bases). The CDR3 runs to 18 residues. V gave up 7 bases and J gave up 0 bases, with 22 bases separating them. Germline V gene data show CDR1 as MNHEY and CDR2 as SVGEGT. The CDR3 loop is CASTNQGRSGNSNQPQHF. In DNA form, the CDR3 reads TGTGCCAGCACCAACCAAGGGCGTTCAGGGAATAGCAATCAGCCCCAGCATTTT.

The genes are TRBV2 and TRBJ2-1; D ambiguous. Germline V lookup: CDR1 SNHLY, CDR2 FYNNEI. The CDR3 has 11 residues. V was shortened by 3 bases and J by 9 bases, with 6 bases between the two germline ends. The chain's CDR3 is CASSEFAEQFF. The CDR3, as DNA: TGTGCCAGCAGTGAGTTCGCTGAGCAGTTCTTC.

This clonotype has a count of ten or more. J is TRBJ1-5 and V is TRBV12-3 or TRBV12-4, with D uncertain. V dropped 4 bases and J dropped 5 bases, with 6 bases sitting between them. The CDR3 is made up of 12 amino acids. CDR3 DNA sequence: TGTGCCAGCAGTTGGGCTGATCAGCCCCAGCATTTT. This sequence encodes CASSWADQPQHF.

The rearrangement uses TRBV10-3 and TRBJ1-2, with 8 bases lining up with TRBD1. Germline V gene sequence: CDR1 ENHRY, CDR2 SYGVKD. The J segment lost 8 bases and the V segment lost 8 bases, leaving 10 bases of the junction unmatched. CDR3 size: 13 residues. The CDR3 spells CAIGRGQVGGYTF. The CDR3, as DNA: TGTGCCATCGGGAGGGGACAGGTCGGCGGCTACACCTTC.

CDR3 sequence reads: CASSSTSGEAYNEQFF. DNA of the CDR3: TGTGCCAGCAGCTCAACTAGCGGAGAAGCCTACAATGAGCAGTTCTTC. The chain has TRBV7-3 and TRBJ2-1, with 8 bases identical to TRBD2. CDR3 length: 16 amino acids. V was clipped by 4 bases and J by 2 bases; unmatched bases: 7. Germline V gene lookup returns CDR1 SGHTA and CDR2 FQGTGA.

In this sample, this clonotype turned up a few times. Sequence at one end of the junction differs from germline and may be a read error. V gene TRBV5-1 combines with J gene TRBJ2-5, with a weak D call TRBD2 (6 bases). The CDR3 spans 16 residues. Germline lookup yields CDR1 SGHRS and CDR2 YFSETQ. CDR3 in amino acids: CASSLDGGAYQETQYF. The DNA for the CDR3 is TGTGCCAGCAGCTTGGATGGAGGGGCCTACCAAGAGACCCAGTACTTC.

This clonotype has a count of ten or more. V usage is TRBV3-1 and J usage is TRBJ2-1; D ambiguous. V was clipped by 6 bases and J by 3 bases, with 3 bases between them. Germline values: CDR1 LGHDT, CDR2 YNNKEL (reference sequence). The CDR3 is 11 residues long. This CDR3 reads CASRGYNEQFF. The CDR3 DNA follows: TGTGCCAGCAGGGGCTACAATGAGCAGTTCTTC.

This clonotype appeared many times. The rearrangement joins TRBV5-1 to TRBJ2-2, with D unclear. Germline V gene sequence: CDR1 SGHRS, CDR2 YFSETQ. The CDR3 totals 14 residues. Trimming removed 0 bases from V and 6 bases from J, with 9 bases in between. The CDR3: CASSLAGLPGELFF. CDR3 DNA: TGCGCCAGCAGCTTGGCCGGCCTCCCCGGGGAGCTGTTTTTT.

This chain uses TRBV14 with TRBJ2-7, with D hard to call. Germline assignment: CDR1 SGHDN and CDR2 FVKESK. Trimming took off 1 base at V and 4 bases at J, with 8 bases between the two ends. This CDR3 has 13 residues. Written as DNA, the CDR3 is TGTGCCAGCAGCCAAGTTAGGGCATACGAGCAGTACTTC. It encodes CASSQVRAYEQYF. Variable domain in full (rest from reference TRBV14 and TRBJ2-7): EAGVTQFPSHSVIEKGQTVTLRCDPISGHDNLYWYRRVMGKEIKFLLHFVKESKQDESGMPNNRFLAERTGGTYSTLKVQPAELEDSGVYFCASSQVRAYEQYFGPGTRLTVT.

In this sample, this clonotype turned up many times. V gene TRBV12-3 or TRBV12-4 combines with J gene TRBJ1-2; D gene uncertain. V was clipped by 1 base and J by 2 bases, with 11 bases between them. The CDR3 runs to 15 residues. CDR3 coding DNA: TGTGCCAGCAGTTTAGATAGGATGCACAACTATGGCTACACCTTC. Its translation is CASSLDRMHNYGYTF.

This clonotype was detected a few times. The gene calls are TRBV6-5 and TRBJ1-1; D unresolved. CDR3 length: 14 amino acids. CDR1 and CDR2 (germline): MNHEY, SVGAGI. V shed 0 bases and J shed 4 bases, with 9 bases lying between them. In DNA form, the CDR3 reads TGTGCCAGCAGTTACTCCCTCTATAGCACTGAAGCTTTCTTT. This encodes CASSYSLYSTEAFF.

The chain joins TRBV5-1 to TRBJ2-3; TRBD1 matches at 7 bases. Germline trimming cut 3 bases from V and 1 base from J; bases unmatched to any gene: 2. Per germline, CDR1 SGHRS and CDR2 YFSETQ. CDR3 length equals 14 residues. The CDR3 is CASSWTGGTDTQYF. The CDR3 DNA reads TGCGCCAGCAGCTGGACAGGAGGCACAGATACGCAGTATTTT.

This clonotype was found many times. The J gene is TRBJ2-1, the V gene TRBV6-6, with D unresolved. The V gene's germline CDR1 is MNHNY and CDR2 SVGAGI (reference sequence). Deletions cut 0 bases from V and 4 bases from J, with 4 bases between. This CDR3 comprises 13 residues. The CDR3 DNA is TGTGCCAGCAGTTACTCGGAATACAATGAGCAGTTCTTC. Its translation: CASSYSEYNEQFF.

At least ten counts were recorded for this clonotype. This chain uses TRBV20-1 with TRBJ1-1, with TRBD1 identical over 7 bases. V was pared by 3 bases and J by 5 bases, with 6 bases of the junction left unmatched. This CDR3 has 13 residues. Germline V gene data show CDR1 as DFQATT and CDR2 as SNEGSKA (reference sequence). The CDR3 protein is CSARRQGMTEAFF. The CDR3 nucleotides are TGCAGTGCTAGGCGACAGGGCATGACTGAAGCTTTCTTT.

This clonotype was picked up many times. The chain is built from TRBV7-8 and TRBJ2-2, with 7 bases matching TRBD1. This CDR3 contains 15 residues. V was clipped by 4 bases and J by 2 bases; unmatched bases: 4. Germline CDR1 is SGHVS and CDR2 is FQNEAQ. Here the CDR3 DNA reads TGTGCCAGCAGCTATCGACAGGGAAACACCGGGGAGCTGTTTTTT. Protein product: CASSYRQGNTGELFF.

This clonotype was detected many times. This chain links TRBV11-3 with TRBJ2-5; 8 nucleotides line up with TRBD2. This CDR3 contains 15 residues. V was pared by 1 base and J by 4 bases, with 5 bases of the junction left unmatched. Germline CDR1 SGHNT, CDR2 YENEEA. The CDR3 loop reads CASSLGTAGGETQYF. CDR3 DNA: TGTGCCAGCAGCTTAGGTACGGCGGGAGGAGAGACCCAGTACTTC.

Only a few counts were recorded for this clonotype. CDR3 residues: CASSQGQTLGYGYTF. CDR3 nucleotide sequence: TGTGCCAGCAGCCAAGGACAGACCCTTGGCTATGGCTACACCTTC. V gene TRBV3-1 combines with J gene TRBJ1-2, with D tentatively TRBD1 (5 bases). V lost 1 base to trimming and J lost 4 bases, with 13 bases between them. Germline V lookup: CDR1 LGHDT, CDR2 YNNKEL (reference sequence). The CDR3 runs to 15 residues.

This clonotype was seen a few times. The V call is TRBV11-2, the J call TRBJ2-7, with D perhaps TRBD2 (6 bases). V lost 4 bases and J lost 1, with 17 bases in between. The CDR3 has 16 residues. In germline, CDR1 is SGHAT, CDR2 FQNNGV. The CDR3 protein is CASSSGSGRQSYEQYF. In DNA, the CDR3 is TGTGCCAGCAGCTCAGGGAGCGGGCGACAGTCCTACGAGCAGTACTTC.

The V and J genes are TRBV4-2 and TRBJ1-5; D is ambiguous. V dropped 1 base and J dropped 3 bases, with 13 bases sitting between them. Germline V gene sequence: CDR1 LGHNA, CDR2 YNFKEQ. This CDR3 has 16 amino acids. The CDR3 region is CASSQVTGNNNQPQHF. In DNA form, the CDR3 reads TGTGCCAGCAGCCAAGTAACGGGGAATAACAATCAGCCCCAGCATTTT.

This clonotype was observed many times. This rearrangement joins TRBV28 to TRBJ2-1; D tentatively fits TRBD1 or TRBD2 (5 bases each). The V end was cut by 6 bases, the J end by 5 bases, with 14 bases between. Germline-derived CDR1 and CDR2 are MDHEN and SYDVKM. This CDR3 has 14 amino acids. The CDR3 is CASSLLGTHNEQFF. DNA of the CDR3: TGTGCCAGCAGCCTACTCGGGACCCACAATGAGCAGTTCTTC.

At least ten counts were recorded for this clonotype. The chain recombines TRBV20-1 with TRBJ2-1; TRBD2 might be the D (6 bases). The germline gives CDR1 DFQATT, CDR2 SNEGSKA (reference sequence). Trimming removed 5 bases from V and 7 bases from J, with 18 bases in between. The CDR3 length is 14 residues. CDR3 in amino acids: CSAPVEGLGNEQFF. The CDR3 DNA reads TGCAGTGCTCCGGTGGAGGGCTTAGGAAATGAGCAGTTCTTC.

This clonotype has only one observation. V and J are TRBV10-3 and TRBJ1-5; D gene uncertain. The CDR3 totals 9 residues. Trimming took 8 bases from V and 6 from J, leaving 2 bases between them. Looked up from germline, CDR1 is ENHRY and CDR2 is SYGVKD. The chain's CDR3 is CAIGQPQHF. CDR3 DNA sequence: TGTGCCATCGGTCAGCCCCAGCATTTT.

This chain joins TRBV7-2 and TRBJ2-2; 9 bases align to TRBD2. Germline CDR1 is SGHTA and CDR2 is FQGNSA. Unmatched junction bases numbered 10, after V lost 5 bases and J lost 0 bases. This CDR3 is 18 amino acids long. The CDR3 reads CASSPGGSGRTNTGELFF. In nucleotides, the CDR3 is TGTGCCAGCAGCCCAGGTGGCAGCGGGAGGACGAACACCGGGGAGCTGTTTTTT.

This clonotype has a count of ten or more. The rearrangement links TRBV12-3 or TRBV12-4 to TRBJ2-7, with TRBD2 matching 10 bases. The CDR3 sequence is 15 residues long. The V segment lost 0 bases and the J segment 7 bases; nucleotides outside the gene matches: 6. Here the CDR3 reads CASSLAQREGHEQYF. As DNA, the CDR3 is TGTGCCAGCAGTTTAGCACAGCGGGAGGGCCATGAGCAGTACTTC.

This clonotype was recorded many times. The rearrangement uses TRBV12-3 or TRBV12-4 and TRBJ2-1, with 8 bases that match TRBD1. The CDR3 spans 14 residues. Losses at the gene ends were 3 bases for V and 3 bases for J; bases not matched to a gene: 1. CDR3: CASSFGQGYNEQFF. The CDR3 DNA sequence: TGTGCCAGCAGTTTTGGACAGGGCTACAATGAGCAGTTCTTC.